This T cell receptor (beta chain) was recovered during a study of blood T cell repertoires in COVID-19. Study summary: Spain, Italy and the United States supplied samples that represented acute and convalescent COVID-19. Sample material is recorded as cDNA or gDNA derived from T cells, B-cell-depleted T cells, or PBMCs.

Seattle researchers signed up patients amid active infection and tracked them longitudinally. Per the germline V gene, CDR1 is MNHEY and CDR2 is SMNVEV (reference sequence). The CDR3 has 16 amino acids. The ends lost 5 bases at V and 3 bases at J; junction bases unmatched: 9. Methods used by the authors: Quantification of nucleated cells was approximated via reference gene primer amplification. Profiling relied on immunoSEQ multiplex PCR, and the TCRdb table lists in-frame clones only, not all of them. V and J calls and clone size are as listed in that table; D and trimming were resolved from the DNA. The data contain around 73,000 clones, around 77% of them singletons.

The sequencing sample was made of peripheral blood. The V call is TRBV27, the J call TRBJ1-3; 8 bases map to TRBD1. This sequence originates from a man in his sixties or seventies with COVID-19, enrolled during active disease. The CDR3 loop is CASSPGQGQFGNTIYF. CDR3 in DNA: TGTGCCAGCAGTCCCGGACAGGGCCAGTTTGGAAACACCATATATTTT.